The entry below gives a single TCR beta chain sequence along with its context. Antigen: not known. Naive-designated CD8 cells lacked CD45RO, were positively enriched for CCR7, and omitted terminally differentiated effector memory CD45RA+ cells. Every donor, a Caucasian adult, lived in Nashville, Tennessee. The CDR3 consists of 14 residues. Between the trimmed V and J ends, which lost 3 bases and 4 bases, there was a span of 13 bases. Germline assignment: CDR1 SGHDT and CDR2 YYEEEE. This sample is part of a study of shared clonotypes between healthy human individuals. Sequencing used immunoSEQ multiplex PCR; TCRdb keeps in-frame clones, though not all of them. This table holds 2 million or so clones, 85% to 95% found once. Overall study findings and caveats: The small donor group covered limited genetic and exposure diversity. Around 5.4% of naive CD4 clonotypes were common to a few donors. Non-shared clonotypes were found to have lower generation probabilities than the clonotypes that were shared by all four of the sorted-subset donors.

This receptor was taken from a man aged 18 to 29 in good health. J is TRBJ1-2 and V is TRBV5-6; possible D gene TRBD1, 5 bases. Material: naive CD8+ T cells sorted from blood. The DNA for the CDR3 is TGTGCCAGCAGCTCCCCGCAGGGTTTCTATGGCTACACCTTC. This encodes CASSSPQGFYGYTF.